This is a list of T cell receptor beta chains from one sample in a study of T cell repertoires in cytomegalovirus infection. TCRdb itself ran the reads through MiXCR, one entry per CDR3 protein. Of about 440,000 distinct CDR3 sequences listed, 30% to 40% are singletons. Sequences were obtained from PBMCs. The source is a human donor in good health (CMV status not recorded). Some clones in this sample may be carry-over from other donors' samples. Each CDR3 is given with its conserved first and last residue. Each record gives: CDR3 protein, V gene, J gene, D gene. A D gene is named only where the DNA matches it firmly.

CDR3aa: CASSSRPSDRREQYF
v_gene: TRBV12-3/TRBV12-4
j_gene: TRBJ2-7
d_gene: .

CDR3aa: CASSHQVAALASGANVLTF
v_gene: TRBV6-1
j_gene: TRBJ2-6
d_gene: .

CDR3aa: CASSQEFYNEQFF
v_gene: TRBV3-1
j_gene: TRBJ2-1
d_gene: .

CDR3aa: CYSSLAQGFQETQYF
v_gene: TRBV7-2
j_gene: TRBJ2-5
d_gene: TRBD1

CDR3aa: CASSQDRGGYNSPLHF
v_gene: TRBV4-1
j_gene: TRBJ1-6
d_gene: .

CDR3aa: CSARGRATNTGELFF
v_gene: TRBV20-1
j_gene: TRBJ2-2
d_gene: .

CDR3aa: CASSKDRSYEQYF
v_gene: TRBV7-2
j_gene: TRBJ2-7
d_gene: TRBD1

CDR3aa: CSAPTGETQYF
v_gene: TRBV20-1
j_gene: TRBJ2-5
d_gene: .

CDR3aa: CASSARPWGTNEKLFF
v_gene: TRBV2
j_gene: TRBJ1-4
d_gene: .

CDR3aa: CASSVRQGRTGELFF
v_gene: TRBV6-4
j_gene: TRBJ2-2
d_gene: .

CDR3aa: CASSLVGPSGNTIYF
v_gene: TRBV5-4
j_gene: TRBJ1-3
d_gene: .

CDR3aa: CASSQDAPRQGVNQPQHF
v_gene: TRBV4-1
j_gene: TRBJ1-5
d_gene: TRBD1

CDR3aa: CSAFRTSGAEETQCF
v_gene: TRBV20-1
j_gene: TRBJ2-5
d_gene: TRBD2

CDR3aa: CASSIHPGGSGNTEAFF
v_gene: TRBV11-2
j_gene: TRBJ1-1
d_gene: .

CDR3aa: CASSFTANNEQFF
v_gene: TRBV28
j_gene: TRBJ2-1
d_gene: .

CDR3aa: CASSLWDYGYTF
v_gene: TRBV7-2
j_gene: TRBJ1-2
d_gene: .

CDR3aa: CASSVLGVGEQYF
v_gene: TRBV9
j_gene: TRBJ2-7
d_gene: .

CDR3aa: CASTEGPSSYEQYF
v_gene: TRBV19
j_gene: TRBJ2-7
d_gene: .

CDR3aa: CATAKDRASNQPQHF
v_gene: TRBV19
j_gene: TRBJ1-5
d_gene: TRBD1

CDR3aa: CASSSPGAYSPLHF
v_gene: TRBV28
j_gene: TRBJ1-6
d_gene: .

CDR3aa: CASSLFPSYGYTF
v_gene: TRBV12-3/TRBV12-4
j_gene: TRBJ1-2
d_gene: .

CDR3aa: CASSQKEGGNTEAFF
v_gene: TRBV4-1
j_gene: TRBJ1-1
d_gene: .

CDR3aa: CSVGAYGYGYTF
v_gene: TRBV29-1
j_gene: TRBJ1-2
d_gene: .

CDR3aa: CSSPSRGNPEAFF
v_gene: TRBV20-1
j_gene: TRBJ1-1
d_gene: .

CDR3aa: CASSKLGLAERETQYF
v_gene: TRBV27
j_gene: TRBJ2-5
d_gene: TRBD2

CDR3aa: CASSPTTENYYGYTF
v_gene: TRBV19
j_gene: TRBJ1-2
d_gene: .

CDR3aa: CASGQKGPNGYTF
v_gene: TRBV19
j_gene: TRBJ1-2
d_gene: .

CDR3aa: CASTTRLAGTGELFF
v_gene: TRBV27
j_gene: TRBJ2-2
d_gene: TRBD2

CDR3aa: CASSVETQGHGELFF
v_gene: TRBV9
j_gene: TRBJ2-2
d_gene: .

CDR3aa: CASSLSKGVTYNEQFF
v_gene: TRBV5-4
j_gene: TRBJ2-1
d_gene: .

CDR3aa: CASSRGGLNEKLFF
v_gene: TRBV7-6
j_gene: TRBJ1-4
d_gene: .

CDR3aa: CASRNTLDSGNTIYF
v_gene: TRBV6-2/TRBV6-3
j_gene: TRBJ1-3
d_gene: .

CDR3aa: CASSPRDRRYGYTF
v_gene: TRBV5-6
j_gene: TRBJ1-2
d_gene: .

CDR3aa: CASSQDKGNNIQYF
v_gene: TRBV3-1
j_gene: TRBJ2-4
d_gene: .

CDR3aa: CASGTGTPPDEQYF
v_gene: TRBV12-5
j_gene: TRBJ2-7
d_gene: .

CDR3aa: CASSSGTSGRGWDTIYF
v_gene: TRBV28
j_gene: TRBJ1-3
d_gene: .

CDR3aa: CASSWTGNNQPQHF
v_gene: TRBV7-9
j_gene: TRBJ1-5
d_gene: TRBD1

CDR3aa: CASSAGTEYSNQPQHF
v_gene: TRBV7-8
j_gene: TRBJ1-5
d_gene: .

CDR3aa: CSARRGIGQPQHF
v_gene: TRBV20-1
j_gene: TRBJ1-5
d_gene: .

CDR3aa: CASSFLVDQPQHF
v_gene: TRBV7-2
j_gene: TRBJ1-5
d_gene: .

CDR3aa: CASTRRGQGQREQYF
v_gene: TRBV2
j_gene: TRBJ2-7
d_gene: TRBD1

CDR3aa: CASSPAPRDTEAFF
v_gene: TRBV6-5
j_gene: TRBJ1-1
d_gene: .

CDR3aa: CASSSLDRVVISPLHF
v_gene: TRBV7-2
j_gene: TRBJ1-6
d_gene: TRBD1

CDR3aa: CASSSRGYEQFF
v_gene: TRBV7-9
j_gene: TRBJ2-1
d_gene: .

CDR3aa: CASTQPTRGDSSGNTIYF
v_gene: TRBV7-7
j_gene: TRBJ1-3
d_gene: TRBD1

CDR3aa: CASSITGGAVHEKLFF
v_gene: TRBV7-8
j_gene: TRBJ1-4
d_gene: TRBD1

CDR3aa: CASSEGRGGYGYTF
v_gene: TRBV10-1
j_gene: TRBJ1-2
d_gene: .

CDR3aa: CASRIGTDTQYF
v_gene: TRBV7-2
j_gene: TRBJ2-3
d_gene: .

CDR3aa: CASSDTENSGNTIYF
v_gene: TRBV2
j_gene: TRBJ1-3
d_gene: .